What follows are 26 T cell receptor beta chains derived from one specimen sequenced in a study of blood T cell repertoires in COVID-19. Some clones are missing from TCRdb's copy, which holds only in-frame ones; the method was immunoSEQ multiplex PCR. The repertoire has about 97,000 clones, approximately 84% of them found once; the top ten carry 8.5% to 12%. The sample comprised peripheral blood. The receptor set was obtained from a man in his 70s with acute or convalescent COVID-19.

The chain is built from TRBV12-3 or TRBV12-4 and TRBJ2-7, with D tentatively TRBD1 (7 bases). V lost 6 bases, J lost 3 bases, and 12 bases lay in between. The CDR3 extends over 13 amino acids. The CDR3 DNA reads TGTGCCAGCAGATCTCAGGGGGGCTACGAGCAGTACTTC. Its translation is CASRSQGGYEQYF.

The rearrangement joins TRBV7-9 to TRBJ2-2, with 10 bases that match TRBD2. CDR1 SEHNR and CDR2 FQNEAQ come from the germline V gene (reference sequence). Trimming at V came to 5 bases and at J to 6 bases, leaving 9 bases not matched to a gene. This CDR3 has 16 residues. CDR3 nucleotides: TGTGCCAGCAGCCGGTCTAGCGGGAGTCTCGCCGGGGAGCTGTTTTTT. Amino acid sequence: CASSRSSGSLAGELFF.

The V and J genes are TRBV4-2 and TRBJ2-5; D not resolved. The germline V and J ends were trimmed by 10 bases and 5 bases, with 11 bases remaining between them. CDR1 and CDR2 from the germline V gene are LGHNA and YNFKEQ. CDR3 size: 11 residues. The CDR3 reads CATQVRETQYF. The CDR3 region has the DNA TGTGCCACCCAAGTGAGGGAGACCCAGTACTTC.

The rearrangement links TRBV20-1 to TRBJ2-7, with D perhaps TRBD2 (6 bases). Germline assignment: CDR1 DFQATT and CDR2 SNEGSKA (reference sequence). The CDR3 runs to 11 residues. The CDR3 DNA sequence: TGCGGAGGGGCCTCCACCCACGAGCAGTACTTC. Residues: CGGASTHEQYF.

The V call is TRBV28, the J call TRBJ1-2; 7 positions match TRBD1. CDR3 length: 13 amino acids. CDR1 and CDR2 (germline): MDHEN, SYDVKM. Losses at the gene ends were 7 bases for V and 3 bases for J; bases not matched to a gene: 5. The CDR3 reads CASKTGPDYGYTF. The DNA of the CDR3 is TGTGCCAGCAAGACAGGGCCGGACTATGGCTACACCTTC.

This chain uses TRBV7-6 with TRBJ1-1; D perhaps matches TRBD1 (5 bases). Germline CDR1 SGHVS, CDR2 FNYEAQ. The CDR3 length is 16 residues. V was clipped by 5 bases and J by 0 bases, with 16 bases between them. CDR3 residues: CASSPRQCTMNTEAFF. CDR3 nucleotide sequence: TGTGCCAGCAGCCCCAGACAGTGTACCATGAACACTGAAGCTTTCTTT.

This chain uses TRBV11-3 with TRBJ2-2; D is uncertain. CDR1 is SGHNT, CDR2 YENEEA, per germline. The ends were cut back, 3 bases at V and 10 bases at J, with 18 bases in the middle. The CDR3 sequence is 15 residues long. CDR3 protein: CASSFSVQDTKELFF. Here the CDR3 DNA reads TGTGCCAGCAGCTTCTCCGTCCAAGACACGAAGGAGCTGTTTTTT. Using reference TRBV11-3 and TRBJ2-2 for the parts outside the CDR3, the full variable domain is EAGVVQSPRYKIIEKKQPVAFWCNPISGHNTLYWYLQNLGQGPELLIRYENEEAVDDSQLPKDRFSAERLKGVDSTLKIQPAELGDSAVYLCASSFSVQDTKELFFGEGSRLTVL.

CDR3 in DNA: TGCAGCGTTTCTGGACAGCCTGAAGCTTTCTTT. Amino acid sequence: CSVSGQPEAFF. The chain has TRBV29-1 and TRBJ1-1, with TRBD1 as a possible D gene (6 bases). CDR3 length equals 11 residues. In germline, CDR1 is SQVTM, CDR2 ANQGSEA. V lost 5 bases and J lost 6, with 10 bases in between.

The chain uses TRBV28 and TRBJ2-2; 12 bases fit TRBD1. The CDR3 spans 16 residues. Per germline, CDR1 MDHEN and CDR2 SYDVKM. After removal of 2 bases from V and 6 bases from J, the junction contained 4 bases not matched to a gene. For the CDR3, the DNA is TGTGCCAGCAGTTTAGCCGGGACAGGGGGCTCCGGGGAGCTGTTTTTT. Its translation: CASSLAGTGGSGELFF.

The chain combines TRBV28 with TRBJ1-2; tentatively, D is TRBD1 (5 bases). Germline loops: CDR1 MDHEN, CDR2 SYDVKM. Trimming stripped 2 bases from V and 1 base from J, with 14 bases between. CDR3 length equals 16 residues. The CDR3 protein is CASSLRGAPGNYGYTF. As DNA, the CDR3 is TGTGCCAGCAGTTTACGCGGGGCGCCGGGTAACTATGGCTACACCTTC.

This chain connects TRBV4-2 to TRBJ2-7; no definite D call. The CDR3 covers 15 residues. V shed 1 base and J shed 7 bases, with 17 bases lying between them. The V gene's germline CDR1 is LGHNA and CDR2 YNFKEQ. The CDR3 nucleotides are TGTGCCAGCAGCCAAGTAGGCAGTCACCTGAGGGAGCAGTACTTC. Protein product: CASSQVGSHLREQYF.

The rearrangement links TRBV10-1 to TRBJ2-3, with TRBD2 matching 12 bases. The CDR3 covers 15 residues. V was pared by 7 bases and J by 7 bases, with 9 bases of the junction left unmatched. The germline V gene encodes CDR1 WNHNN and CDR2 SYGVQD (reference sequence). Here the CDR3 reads CASTETSGSSNTQYF. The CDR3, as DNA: TGCGCCAGCACCGAGACTAGCGGGAGTTCGAATACGCAGTATTTT.

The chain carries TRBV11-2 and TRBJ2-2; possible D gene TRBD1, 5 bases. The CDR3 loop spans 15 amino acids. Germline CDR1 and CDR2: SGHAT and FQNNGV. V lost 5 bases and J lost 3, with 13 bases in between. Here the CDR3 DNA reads TGTGCCAGCAGCCTCCGACAGCAAGACACCGGGGAGCTGTTTTTT. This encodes CASSLRQQDTGELFF.

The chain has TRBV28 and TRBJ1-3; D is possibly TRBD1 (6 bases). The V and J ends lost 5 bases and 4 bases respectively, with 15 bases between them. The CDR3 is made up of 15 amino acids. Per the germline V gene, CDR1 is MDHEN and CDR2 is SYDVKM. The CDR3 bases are TGTGCCAGCAGTACCGGGACACGCGGGGGAAACACCATATATTTT. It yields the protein CASSTGTRGGNTIYF.

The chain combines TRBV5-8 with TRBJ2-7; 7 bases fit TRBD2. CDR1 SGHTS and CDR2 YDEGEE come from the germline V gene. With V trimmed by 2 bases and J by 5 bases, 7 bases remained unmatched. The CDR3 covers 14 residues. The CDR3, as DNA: TGTGCCAGCAGCTTAGTAGGGAGGGTACACGAGCAGTACTTC. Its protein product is CASSLVGRVHEQYF.

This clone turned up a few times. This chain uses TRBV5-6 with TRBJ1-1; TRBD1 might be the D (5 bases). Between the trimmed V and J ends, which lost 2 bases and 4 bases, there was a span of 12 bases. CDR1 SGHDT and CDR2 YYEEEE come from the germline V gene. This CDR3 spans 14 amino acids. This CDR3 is CASSLRGRGTEAFF. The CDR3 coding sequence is TGTGCCAGCAGCTTAAGGGGTAGGGGCACTGAAGCTTTCTTT.

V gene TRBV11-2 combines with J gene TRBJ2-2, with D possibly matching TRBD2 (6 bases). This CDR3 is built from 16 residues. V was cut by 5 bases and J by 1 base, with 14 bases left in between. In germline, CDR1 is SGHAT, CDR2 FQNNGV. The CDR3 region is CASSLNMGGNTGELFF. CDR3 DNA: TGTGCCAGCAGCCTGAATATGGGAGGGAACACCGGGGAGCTGTTTTTT.

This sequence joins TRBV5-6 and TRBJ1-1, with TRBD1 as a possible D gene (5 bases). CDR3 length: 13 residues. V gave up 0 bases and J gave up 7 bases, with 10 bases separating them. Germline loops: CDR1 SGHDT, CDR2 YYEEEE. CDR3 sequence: CASSLVGRVEAFF. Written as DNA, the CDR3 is TGTGCCAGCAGCTTGGTGGGCAGGGTTGAAGCTTTCTTT.

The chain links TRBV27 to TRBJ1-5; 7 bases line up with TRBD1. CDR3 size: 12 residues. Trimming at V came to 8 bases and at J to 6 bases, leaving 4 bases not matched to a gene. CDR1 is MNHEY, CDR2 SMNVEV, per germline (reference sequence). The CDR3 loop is CASRTGVQPQHF. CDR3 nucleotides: TGTGCCAGCCGAACAGGGGTTCAGCCCCAGCATTTT.

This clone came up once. The CDR3 spells CASSYGAGRVTEAFF. The CDR3 bases are TGTGCCAGCAGTTATGGGGCAGGGAGGGTCACTGAAGCTTTCTTT. The genes are TRBV6-5 and TRBJ1-1; D is possibly TRBD1 (5 bases). The CDR3 consists of 15 residues. Germline-derived CDR1 and CDR2 are MNHEY and SVGAGI. V was cut by 3 bases and J by 4 bases, with 15 bases left in between.

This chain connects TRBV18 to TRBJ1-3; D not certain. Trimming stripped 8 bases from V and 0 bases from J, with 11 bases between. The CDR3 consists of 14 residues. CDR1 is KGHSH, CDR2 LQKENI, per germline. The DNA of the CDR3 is TGTGCCAGCCGCCATGAGAGCTCTGGAAACACCATATATTTT. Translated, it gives CASRHESSGNTIYF.

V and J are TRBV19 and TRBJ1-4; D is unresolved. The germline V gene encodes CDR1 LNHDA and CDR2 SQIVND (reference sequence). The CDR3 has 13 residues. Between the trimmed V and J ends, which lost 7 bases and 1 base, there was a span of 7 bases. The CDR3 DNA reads TGTGCCAGTACTTTCCGAACTAATGAAAAACTGTTTTTT. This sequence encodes CASTFRTNEKLFF.

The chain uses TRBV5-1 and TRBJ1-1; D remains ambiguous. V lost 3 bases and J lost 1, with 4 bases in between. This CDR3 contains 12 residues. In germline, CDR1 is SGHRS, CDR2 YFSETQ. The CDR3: CASSSKNTEAFF. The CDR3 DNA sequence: TGCGCCAGCAGCTCTAAGAACACTGAAGCTTTCTTT.

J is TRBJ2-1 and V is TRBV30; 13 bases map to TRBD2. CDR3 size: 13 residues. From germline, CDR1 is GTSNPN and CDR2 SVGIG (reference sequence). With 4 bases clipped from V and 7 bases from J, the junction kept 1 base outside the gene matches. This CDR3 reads CAWKTSGRNEQFF. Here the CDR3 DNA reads TGTGCCTGGAAGACTAGCGGGAGGAATGAGCAGTTCTTC.

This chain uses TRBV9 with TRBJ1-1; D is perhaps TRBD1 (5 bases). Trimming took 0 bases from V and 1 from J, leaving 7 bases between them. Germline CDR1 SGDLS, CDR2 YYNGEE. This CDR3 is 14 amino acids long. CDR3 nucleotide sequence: TGTGCCAGCAGCGTAGGGGGGGAGAACACTGAAGCTTTCTTT. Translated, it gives CASSVGGENTEAFF.

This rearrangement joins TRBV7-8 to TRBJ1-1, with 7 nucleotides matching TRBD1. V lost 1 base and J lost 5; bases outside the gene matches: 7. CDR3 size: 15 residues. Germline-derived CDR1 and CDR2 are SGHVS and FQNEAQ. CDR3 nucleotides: TGTGCCAGCAGCTTAGTGGCCAGGGGGTTTACTGAAGCTTTCTTT. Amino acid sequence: CASSLVARGFTEAFF. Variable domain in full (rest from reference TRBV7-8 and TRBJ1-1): GAGVSQSPRYKVAKRGQDVALRCDPISGHVSLFWYQQALGQGPEFLTYFQNEAQLDKSGLPSDRFFAERPEGSVSTLKIQRTQQEDSAVYLCASSLVARGFTEAFFGQGTRLTVV.